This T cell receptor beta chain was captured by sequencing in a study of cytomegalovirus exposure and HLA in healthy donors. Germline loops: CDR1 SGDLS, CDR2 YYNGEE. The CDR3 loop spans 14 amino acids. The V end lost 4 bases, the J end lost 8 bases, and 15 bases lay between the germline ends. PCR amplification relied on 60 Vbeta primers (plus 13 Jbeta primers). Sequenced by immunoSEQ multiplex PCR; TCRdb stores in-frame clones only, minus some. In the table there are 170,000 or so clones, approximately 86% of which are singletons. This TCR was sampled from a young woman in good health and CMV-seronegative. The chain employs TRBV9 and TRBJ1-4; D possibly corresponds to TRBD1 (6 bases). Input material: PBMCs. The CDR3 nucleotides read TGTGCCAGCAGCTCCGTTTCAGGGGTCGAAAAACTGTTTTTT. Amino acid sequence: CASSSVSGVEKLFF.